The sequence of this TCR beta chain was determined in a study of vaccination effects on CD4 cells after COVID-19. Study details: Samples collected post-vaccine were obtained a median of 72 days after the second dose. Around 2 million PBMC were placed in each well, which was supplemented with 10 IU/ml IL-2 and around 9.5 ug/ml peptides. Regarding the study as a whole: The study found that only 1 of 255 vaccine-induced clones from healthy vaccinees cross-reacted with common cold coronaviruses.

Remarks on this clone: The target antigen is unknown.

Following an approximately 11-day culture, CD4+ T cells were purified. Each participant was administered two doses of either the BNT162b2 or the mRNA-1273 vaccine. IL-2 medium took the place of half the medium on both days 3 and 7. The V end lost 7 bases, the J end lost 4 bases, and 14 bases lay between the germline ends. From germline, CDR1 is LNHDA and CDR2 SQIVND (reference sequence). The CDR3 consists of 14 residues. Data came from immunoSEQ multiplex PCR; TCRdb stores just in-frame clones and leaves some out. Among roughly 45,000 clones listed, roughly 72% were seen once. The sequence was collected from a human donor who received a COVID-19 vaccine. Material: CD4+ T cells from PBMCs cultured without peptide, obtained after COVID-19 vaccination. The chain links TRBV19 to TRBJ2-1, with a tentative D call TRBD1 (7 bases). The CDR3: CASMRGDRYNEQFF. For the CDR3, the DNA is TGTGCCAGTATGAGGGGGGACAGATACAATGAGCAGTTCTTC.